This T cell receptor beta chain was sequenced during a study of T cells in tumors after PD-1 blockade. About the study: Each patient got pembrolizumab 200 mg every 3 weeks or cemiplimab 350 mg every 2 weeks. Peripheral blood samples averaged 36,536 unique clonotypes and some 120,000 templates. Broader study findings: Blood contained about 40% of the tumor's TCR clonotypes.

The CDR3 covers 14 residues. CDR1 is SNHLY and CDR2 is FYNNEI in the germline V gene. The V and J ends lost 4 bases and 3 bases respectively, with 13 bases between them. The data were produced by immunoSEQ multiplex PCR, yet TCRdb's version contains in-frame clones alone and is incomplete. The sample consists of about 21,000 clones, 81% of them appearing once. Template: tumor biopsy or peripheral blood genomic DNA, roughly 550-6,500 ng per sample. Notes on this clone: What it recognizes is unknown.

Sequenced material: PBMCs, taken after anti-PD-1 therapy. The sequence was obtained from a human donor with advanced basal cell or squamous cell carcinoma (not recorded which). The V and J genes are TRBV2 and TRBJ2-7; D is undetermined. The CDR3 here is CASSVTLRGYEQYF. The DNA for the CDR3 is TGTGCCAGCAGTGTAACTCTCAGAGGCTACGAGCAGTACTTC.